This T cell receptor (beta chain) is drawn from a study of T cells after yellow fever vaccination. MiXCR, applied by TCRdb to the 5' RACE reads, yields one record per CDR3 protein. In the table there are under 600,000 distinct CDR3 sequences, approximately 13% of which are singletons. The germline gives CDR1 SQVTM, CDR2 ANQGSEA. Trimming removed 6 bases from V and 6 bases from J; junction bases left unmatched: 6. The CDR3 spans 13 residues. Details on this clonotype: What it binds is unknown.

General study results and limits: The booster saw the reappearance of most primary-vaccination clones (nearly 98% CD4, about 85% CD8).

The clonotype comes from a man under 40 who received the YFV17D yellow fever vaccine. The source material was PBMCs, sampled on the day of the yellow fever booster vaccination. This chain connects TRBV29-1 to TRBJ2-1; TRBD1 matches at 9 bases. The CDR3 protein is CSVNRGLGNEQFF. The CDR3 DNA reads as TGCAGCGTAAACAGGGGGCTCGGCAATGAGCAGTTCTTC.